This T cell receptor beta chain was recovered during a study of PD-1 blockade in classical Hodgkin lymphoma. No patient escaped relapse after autologous stem cell transplantation, and brentuximab vedotin exposure varied. The ends were cut back, 5 bases at V and 3 bases at J, with 10 bases in the middle. The CDR3 spans 13 residues. CDR1 and CDR2 (germline): KGHSH, LQKENI. Measured with immunoSEQ multiplex PCR; TCRdb has only the in-frame clones, and not every one. In the table there are under 5,000 clones, just under 80% of which are singletons. The input for sequencing was peripheral blood mononuclear cells (PBMCs), taken at baseline. The chain has TRBV18 and TRBJ1-1; D is unresolved. The source of this sequence is a human donor with classical Hodgkin lymphoma. CDR3 sequence reads: CASSLGGDTEAFF. CDR3 nucleotide sequence: TGTGCCAGCTCATTAGGAGGAGACACTGAAGCTTTCTTT. Full variable domain (remainder filled in from reference TRBV18 and TRBJ1-1): NAGVMQNPRHLVRRRGQEARLRCSPMKGHSHVYWYRQLPEEGLKFMVYLQKENIIDESGMPKERFSAEFPKEGPSILRIQQVVRGDSAAYFCASSLGGDTEAFFGQGTRLTVV.